The T cell receptor (beta chain) described here comes from a study of naive CD8 T cells in extremely preterm neonates. Study-level results: Preterm infants showed shorter CDR3s, fewer N additions and less trimming than older groups.

Extremely preterm births at about 22-27 weeks of gestation supplied the samples. This clone was counted a single time. The antigen is unknown. The CDR3 length is 13 residues. J lost 4 bases, V lost 7 bases, and 8 bases had no gene match. Germline lookup yields CDR1 GTSNPN and CDR2 SVGIG (reference sequence). Assay used: immunoSEQ multiplex PCR; TCRdb lists only in-frame clones, some missing. The sample holds 5,300 or so clones; roughly 96% are singletons and the top ten take around 0.65%. Material: naive CD8+ T cells from cord blood. The chain is built from TRBV30 and TRBJ2-7, with 9 nucleotides matching TRBD1. The TCR comes from a boy who was born preterm. The CDR3 here is CASSGTGYYEQYF. The DNA for the CDR3 is TGTGCCTCCTCCGGGACAGGGTATTACGAGCAGTACTTC.